The sequence of this TCR beta chain was determined in a study of early T cells in non-severe SARS-CoV-2 infection (dated by TCRdb to 2020 to 2022). A note on the overall study: Because TCR sequencing was done on bulk RNA from unsorted whole blood, the alpha and beta chains could not be paired.

This clonotype was counted many times. Its antigen is still unknown. There are no base qualities to consult, and no much larger clone falls within one base. The method was 5' RACE. Reads for this sample came from a NextSeq 500. The TCR library protocol attached unique molecular identifiers to individual cDNA molecules to correct for sequencing error and PCR bias. TCR alpha and beta chains were both sequenced, and the abundances of alpha and beta sequences in each sample were closely correlated with each other. In the paper's pipeline: V gene, J gene and CDR3 annotation of TCR sequences was performed with Decombinator V4. TCRs were defined as expanded if a significant change between any two time points was detected under a Poisson model with p below 0.0001. TCR abundances were normalised to the total number of TCRs sequenced per sample and expressed as counts per million. A search of VDJdb, accessed on 1 November 2021, was run for TCRs annotated to CMV, EBV and SARS-CoV-2, with TCRs annotated for multiple antigens excluded. TCRdb took the public reads, trimmed them with fastp at Q25, ran MiXCR for clone calling and kept in-frame beta chains. Each record represents a unique CDR3 protein, reported with the most common genes and DNA among its rows. TCRdb assigned the V and J calls; the authors' analysis was not used. For this sample the table gives roughly 100,000 distinct CDR3 sequences, of which roughly 13% were detected only once. The ten most abundant clones make up approximately 2.3% of the sample.

Results and caveats for the whole study, not just this receptor: VDJdb matching was skewed toward anti-spike CD8 responses and likely underestimated virus-specific expansions by missing private and CD4 specificities.

The study was a case-control design nested within a healthcare worker cohort in London, UK, with weekly nasopharyngeal swab PCR tests and blood sampling. Healthcare workers were enrolled in the week of the UK lockdown, from 23 to 31 March 2020, and were followed every week for up to roughly 15 weeks. This sequence originates from an adult who was a healthcare worker with PCR-confirmed SARS-CoV-2 infection or an uninfected control (not recorded which). Sequenced input: whole blood.

The CDR3 region has the sequence CAISEGKGQGLYEQYF. The bases read TGTGCCATCAGTGAGGGGAAAGGACAGGGCCTCTACGAGCAGTACTTC. Recombination linked TRBV10-3 to TRBJ2-7; 8 bases in the middle match TRBD1. At the junction V is shortened by 2 bases and J by 3 bases; bases outside the gene matches: 9. The CDR3, from cysteine to phenylalanine, totals 16 residues. Only the CDR3 DNA is retained, 48 bases long and in frame from the first base. According to the germline V gene, CDR1 reads ENHRY and CDR2 reads SYGVKD.